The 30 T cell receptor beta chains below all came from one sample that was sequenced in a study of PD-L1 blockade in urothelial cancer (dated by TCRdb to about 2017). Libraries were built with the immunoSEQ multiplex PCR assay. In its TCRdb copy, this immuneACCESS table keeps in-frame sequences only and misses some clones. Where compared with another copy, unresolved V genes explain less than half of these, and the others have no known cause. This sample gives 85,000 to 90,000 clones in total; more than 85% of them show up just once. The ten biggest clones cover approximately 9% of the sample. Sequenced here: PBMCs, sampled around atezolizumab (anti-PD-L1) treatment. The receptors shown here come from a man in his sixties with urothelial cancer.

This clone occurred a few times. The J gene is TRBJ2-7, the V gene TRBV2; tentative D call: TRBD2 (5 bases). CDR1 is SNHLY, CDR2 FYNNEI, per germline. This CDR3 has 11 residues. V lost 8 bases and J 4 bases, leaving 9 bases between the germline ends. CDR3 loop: CASGREYEQYF. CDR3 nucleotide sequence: TGTGCCAGCGGACGGGAATACGAGCAGTACTTC.

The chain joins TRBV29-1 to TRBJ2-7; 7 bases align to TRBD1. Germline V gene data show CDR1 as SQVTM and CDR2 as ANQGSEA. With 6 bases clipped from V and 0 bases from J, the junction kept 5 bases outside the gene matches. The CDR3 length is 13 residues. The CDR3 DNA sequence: TGCAGCGTCGGGGACAGCTACTCCTACGAGCAGTACTTC. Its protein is CSVGDSYSYEQYF.

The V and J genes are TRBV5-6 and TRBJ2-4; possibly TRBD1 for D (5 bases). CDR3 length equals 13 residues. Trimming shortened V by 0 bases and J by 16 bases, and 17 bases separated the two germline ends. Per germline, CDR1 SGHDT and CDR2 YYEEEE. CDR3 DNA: TGTGCCAGCAGCTTGGCCGACAGCCCGAGATCCTACTTC. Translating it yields CASSLADSPRSYF.

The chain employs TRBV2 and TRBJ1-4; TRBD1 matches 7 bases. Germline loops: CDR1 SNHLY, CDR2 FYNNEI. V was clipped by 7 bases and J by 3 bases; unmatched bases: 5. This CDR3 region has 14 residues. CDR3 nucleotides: TGTGCCAGCAACGGACAGGCGTCTAATGAAAAACTGTTTTTT. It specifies CASNGQASNEKLFF.

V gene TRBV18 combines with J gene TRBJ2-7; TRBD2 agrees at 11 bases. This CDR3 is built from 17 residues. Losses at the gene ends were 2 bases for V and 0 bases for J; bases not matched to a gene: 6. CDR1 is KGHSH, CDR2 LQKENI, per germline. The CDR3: CASSPIPGTSGSYEQYF. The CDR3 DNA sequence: TGTGCCAGCTCACCAATACCCGGGACTAGCGGCTCCTACGAGCAGTACTTC.

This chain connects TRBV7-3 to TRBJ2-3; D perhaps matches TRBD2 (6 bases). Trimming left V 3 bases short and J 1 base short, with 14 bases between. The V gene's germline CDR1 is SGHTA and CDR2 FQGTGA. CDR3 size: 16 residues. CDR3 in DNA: TGTGCCAGCAGCTTGGGCGGGACGACCCGCACAGATACGCAGTATTTT. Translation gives CASSLGGTTRTDTQYF.

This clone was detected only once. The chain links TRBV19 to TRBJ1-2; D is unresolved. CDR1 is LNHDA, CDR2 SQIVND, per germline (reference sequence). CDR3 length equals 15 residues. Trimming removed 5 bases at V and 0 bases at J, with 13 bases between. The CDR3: CASSLNDIPNYGYTF. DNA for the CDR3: TGTGCCAGTAGTCTAAATGACATTCCTAACTATGGCTACACCTTC.

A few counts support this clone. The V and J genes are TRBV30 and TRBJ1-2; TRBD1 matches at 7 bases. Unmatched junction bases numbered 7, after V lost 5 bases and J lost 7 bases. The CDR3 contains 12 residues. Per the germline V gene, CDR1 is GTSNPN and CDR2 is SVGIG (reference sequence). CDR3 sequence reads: CAWGTGAIGYTF. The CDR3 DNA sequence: TGTGCCTGGGGAACAGGGGCAATTGGCTACACCTTC.

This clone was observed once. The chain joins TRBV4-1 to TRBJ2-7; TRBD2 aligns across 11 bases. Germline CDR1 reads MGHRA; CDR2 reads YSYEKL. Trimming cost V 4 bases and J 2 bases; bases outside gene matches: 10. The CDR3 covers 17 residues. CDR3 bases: TGCGCCAGCAGCCGACCCACTAGCGGGAGCTACACCTACGAGCAGTACTTC. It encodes CASSRPTSGSYTYEQYF.

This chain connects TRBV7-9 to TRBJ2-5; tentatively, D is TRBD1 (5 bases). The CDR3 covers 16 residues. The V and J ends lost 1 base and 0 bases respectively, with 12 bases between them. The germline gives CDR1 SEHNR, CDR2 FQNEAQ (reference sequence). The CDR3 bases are TGTGCCAGCAGCTTAGTCAAGCCCAGGGACCAAGAGACCCAGTACTTC. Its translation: CASSLVKPRDQETQYF.

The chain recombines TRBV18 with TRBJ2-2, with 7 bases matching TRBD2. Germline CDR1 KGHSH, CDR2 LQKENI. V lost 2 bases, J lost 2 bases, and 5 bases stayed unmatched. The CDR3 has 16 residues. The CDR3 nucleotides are TGTGCCAGCTCACCATTAACGGGGGGAAACACCGGGGAGCTGTTTTTT. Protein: CASSPLTGGNTGELFF.

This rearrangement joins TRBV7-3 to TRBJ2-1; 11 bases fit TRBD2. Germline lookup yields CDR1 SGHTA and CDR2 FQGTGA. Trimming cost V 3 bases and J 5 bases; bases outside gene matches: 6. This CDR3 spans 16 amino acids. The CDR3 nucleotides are TGTGCCAGCAGCTTGGGTAGCGGGAGGGATAACAATGAGCAGTTCTTC. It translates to CASSLGSGRDNNEQFF.

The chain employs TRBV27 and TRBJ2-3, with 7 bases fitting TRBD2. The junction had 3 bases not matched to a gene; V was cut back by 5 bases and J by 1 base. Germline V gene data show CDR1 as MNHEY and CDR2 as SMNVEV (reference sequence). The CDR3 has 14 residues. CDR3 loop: CASSRTRGTDTQYF. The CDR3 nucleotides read TGTGCCAGCAGTCGGACTAGAGGCACAGATACGCAGTATTTT.

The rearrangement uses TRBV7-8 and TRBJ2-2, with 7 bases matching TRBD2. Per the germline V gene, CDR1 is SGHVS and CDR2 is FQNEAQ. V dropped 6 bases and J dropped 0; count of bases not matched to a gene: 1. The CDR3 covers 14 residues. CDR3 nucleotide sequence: TGTGCCAGCAGGGCGGGAGCGAACACCGGGGAGCTGTTTTTT. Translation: CASRAGANTGELFF.

As DNA, the CDR3 is TGTGCCTGGAGCCGTCGCGGTACTGAAGCTTTCTTT. It codes for CAWSRRGTEAFF. This chain joins TRBV30 and TRBJ1-1; no reliable D call. The CDR3 loop spans 12 amino acids. Trimming took off 3 bases at V and 5 bases at J, with 10 bases between the two ends. The germline V gene encodes CDR1 GTSNPN and CDR2 SVGIG (reference sequence).

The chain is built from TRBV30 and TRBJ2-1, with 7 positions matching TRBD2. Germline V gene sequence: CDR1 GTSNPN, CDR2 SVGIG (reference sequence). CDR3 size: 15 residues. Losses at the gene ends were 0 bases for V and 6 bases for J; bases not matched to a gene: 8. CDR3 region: CAWSVLSSGVNEQFF. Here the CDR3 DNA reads TGTGCCTGGAGTGTATTGTCTAGCGGCGTCAATGAGCAGTTCTTC.

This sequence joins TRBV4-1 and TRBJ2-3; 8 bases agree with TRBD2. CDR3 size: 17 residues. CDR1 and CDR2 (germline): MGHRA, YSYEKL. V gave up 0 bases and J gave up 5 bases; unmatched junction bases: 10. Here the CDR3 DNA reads TGCGCCAGCAGCCAAGATTCAGCGGGACTAGTTAAAGATACGCAGTATTTT. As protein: CASSQDSAGLVKDTQYF.

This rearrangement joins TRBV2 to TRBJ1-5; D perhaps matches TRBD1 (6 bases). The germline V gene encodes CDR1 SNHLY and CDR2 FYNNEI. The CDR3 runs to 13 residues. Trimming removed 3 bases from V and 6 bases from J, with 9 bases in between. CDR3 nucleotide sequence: TGTGCCAGCAGTGAGGCAGGGGTTCAGCCCCAGCATTTT. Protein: CASSEAGVQPQHF.

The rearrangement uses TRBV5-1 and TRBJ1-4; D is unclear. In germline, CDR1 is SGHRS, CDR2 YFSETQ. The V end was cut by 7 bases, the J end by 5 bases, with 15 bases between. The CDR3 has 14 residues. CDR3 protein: CASRRDGGNEKLFF. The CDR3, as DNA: TGCGCCAGCCGTCGAGATGGAGGAAATGAAAAACTGTTTTTT.

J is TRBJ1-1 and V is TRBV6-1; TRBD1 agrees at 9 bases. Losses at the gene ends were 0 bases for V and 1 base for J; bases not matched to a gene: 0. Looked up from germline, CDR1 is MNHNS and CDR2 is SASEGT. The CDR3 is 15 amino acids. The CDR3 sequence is CASSEAGQGNTEAFF. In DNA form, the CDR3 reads TGTGCCAGCAGTGAAGCGGGACAGGGGAACACTGAAGCTTTCTTT.

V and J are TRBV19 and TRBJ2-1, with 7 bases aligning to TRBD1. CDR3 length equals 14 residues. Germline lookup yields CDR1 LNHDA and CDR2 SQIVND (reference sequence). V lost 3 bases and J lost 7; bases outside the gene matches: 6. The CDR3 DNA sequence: TGTGCCAGTAGTATGGGGACAGAAGAAAATGAGCAGTTCTTC. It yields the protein CASSMGTEENEQFF.

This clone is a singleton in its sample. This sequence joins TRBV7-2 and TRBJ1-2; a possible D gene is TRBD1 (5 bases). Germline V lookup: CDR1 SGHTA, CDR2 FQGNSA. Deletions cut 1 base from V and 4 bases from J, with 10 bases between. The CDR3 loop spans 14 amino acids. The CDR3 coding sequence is TGTGCCAGCAGCTTAGTAGGGGTCGGCTATGGCTACACCTTC. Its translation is CASSLVGVGYGYTF.

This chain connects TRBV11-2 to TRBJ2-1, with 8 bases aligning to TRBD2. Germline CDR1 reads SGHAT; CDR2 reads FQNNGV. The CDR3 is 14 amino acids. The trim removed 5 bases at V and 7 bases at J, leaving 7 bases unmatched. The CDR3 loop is CASSPLRGVNEQFF. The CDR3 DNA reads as TGTGCCAGCAGCCCATTGCGGGGGGTGAATGAGCAGTTCTTC.

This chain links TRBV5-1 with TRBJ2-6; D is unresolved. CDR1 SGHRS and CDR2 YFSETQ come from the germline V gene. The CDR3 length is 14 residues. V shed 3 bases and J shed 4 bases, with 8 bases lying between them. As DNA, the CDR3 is TGCGCCAGCAGCTCCCTAACGGGGGCCAACGTCCTGACTTTC. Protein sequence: CASSSLTGANVLTF.

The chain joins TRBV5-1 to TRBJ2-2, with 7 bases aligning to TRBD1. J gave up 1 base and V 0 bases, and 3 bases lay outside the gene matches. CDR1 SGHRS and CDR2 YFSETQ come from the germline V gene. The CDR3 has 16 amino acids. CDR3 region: CASSLAGQVNTGELFF. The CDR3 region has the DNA TGCGCCAGCAGCTTGGCCGGACAGGTGAACACCGGGGAGCTGTTTTTT.

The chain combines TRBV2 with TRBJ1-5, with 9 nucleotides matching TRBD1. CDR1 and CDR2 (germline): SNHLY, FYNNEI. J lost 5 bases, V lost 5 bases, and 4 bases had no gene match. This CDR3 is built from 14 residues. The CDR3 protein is CASSPGQGDQPQHF. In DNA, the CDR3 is TGTGCCAGCAGTCCGGGACAGGGTGATCAGCCCCAGCATTTT.

As DNA, the CDR3 is TGTGCCAGCAGCTCTGGACAGAACTATGGCTACACCTTC. Its translation: CASSSGQNYGYTF. This chain uses TRBV5-6 with TRBJ1-2; possible D gene TRBD1, 6 bases. The ends were cut back, 3 bases at V and 2 bases at J, with 8 bases in the middle. This CDR3 comprises 13 residues. Per the germline V gene, CDR1 is SGHDT and CDR2 is YYEEEE.

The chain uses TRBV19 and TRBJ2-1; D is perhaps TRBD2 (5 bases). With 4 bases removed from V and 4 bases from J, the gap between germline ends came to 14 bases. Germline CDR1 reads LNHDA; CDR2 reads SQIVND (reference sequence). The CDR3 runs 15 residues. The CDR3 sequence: CASSKGQGGYNEQFF. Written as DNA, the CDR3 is TGTGCCAGTAGTAAGGGCCAAGGAGGATACAATGAGCAGTTCTTC.

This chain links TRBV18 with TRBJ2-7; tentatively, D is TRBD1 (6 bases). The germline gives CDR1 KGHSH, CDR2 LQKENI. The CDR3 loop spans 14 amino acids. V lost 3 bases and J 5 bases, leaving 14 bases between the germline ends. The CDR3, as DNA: TGTGCCAGCTCACCTGGGACATCAGTCAACGAGCAGTACTTC. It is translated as CASSPGTSVNEQYF.

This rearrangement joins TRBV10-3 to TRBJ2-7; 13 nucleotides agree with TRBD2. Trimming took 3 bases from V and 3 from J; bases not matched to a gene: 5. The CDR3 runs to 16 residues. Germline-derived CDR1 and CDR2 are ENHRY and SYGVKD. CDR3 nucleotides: TGTGCCATCAGTGATTCGACTAGCGGGAGGATCTACGAGCAGTACTTC. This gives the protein CAISDSTSGRIYEQYF.